The 14 T cell receptor beta chains presented below share a single source sample, sequenced in a study of shared clonotypes between healthy human individuals. The repertoire was sequenced with immunoSEQ multiplex PCR; TCRdb's copy has only in-frame clones and lacks some. Of approximately 1,500,000 clones listed, roughly 96% were seen once; the top ten hold approximately 1.1%. The sample comprised naive CD4+ T cells sorted from blood. The subset: CD45RA+ positively selected. The receptors stem from a man aged 30-40 years in good health.

V gene TRBV11-2 combines with J gene TRBJ2-1; 12 bases match TRBD2. This CDR3 spans 15 amino acids. J was trimmed by 6 bases and V by 5 bases; bases with no gene match: 5. In germline, CDR1 is SGHAT, CDR2 FQNNGV. The chain's CDR3 is CASSRLAGGFNEQFF. Here the CDR3 DNA reads TGTGCCAGCAGCCGGCTAGCGGGAGGGTTCAATGAGCAGTTCTTC.

The V and J genes are TRBV9 and TRBJ1-1; TRBD1 is a possible D gene (6 bases). From germline, CDR1 is SGDLS and CDR2 YYNGEE. This CDR3 comprises 15 residues. V was shortened by 0 bases and J by 5 bases, with 14 bases between the two germline ends. The CDR3 sequence: CASSVGGARGTEAFF. DNA for the CDR3: TGTGCCAGCAGCGTAGGAGGGGCGAGGGGGACTGAAGCTTTCTTT.

The chain combines TRBV5-1 with TRBJ2-2; D is possibly TRBD2 (5 bases). The CDR3 runs 14 residues. The V gene's germline CDR1 is SGHRS and CDR2 YFSETQ. V lost 0 bases to trimming and J lost 5 bases, with 8 bases between them. The CDR3 sequence is CASSLVSGTGELFF. CDR3 sequence (DNA): TGCGCCAGCAGCTTGGTTTCGGGGACCGGGGAGCTGTTTTTT.

V usage is TRBV1 and J usage is TRBJ2-5. TRBV1 is described as a pseudogene. The CDR3 consists of 15 residues. The CDR3 DNA reads TGCACCAGCCCTCCGGGCCTAGGCCAAGAAGAGACCCAGTACTTC. Protein product: CTSPPGLGQEETQYF.

The CDR3 is CASSLSPSGTGELFF. The CDR3 DNA follows: TGTGCCAGCAGCTTAAGTCCTAGCGGGACCGGGGAGCTGTTTTTT. V gene TRBV7-3 combines with J gene TRBJ2-2, with TRBD2 identical over 8 bases. This CDR3 contains 15 residues. Germline loops: CDR1 SGHTA, CDR2 FQGTGA. J was trimmed by 5 bases and V by 1 base; bases with no gene match: 3.

CDR3 sequence: CASRRTGLNTGELFF. In nucleotides, the CDR3 is TGTGCCAGCAGGCGGACGGGATTGAACACCGGGGAGCTGTTTTTT. The genes are TRBV6-1 and TRBJ2-2; D perhaps matches TRBD2 (5 bases). The CDR3 totals 15 residues. Trimming left V 6 bases short and J 1 base short, with 12 bases between. The germline gives CDR1 MNHNS, CDR2 SASEGT.

This rearrangement joins TRBV10-3 to TRBJ2-5; the D is unclear. V lost 3 bases and J 0 bases, leaving 5 bases between the germline ends. Germline V lookup: CDR1 ENHRY, CDR2 SYGVKD. This CDR3 is built from 13 residues. The CDR3 reads CAISDRNQETQYF. The CDR3 DNA is TGTGCCATCAGTGACAGAAACCAAGAGACCCAGTACTTC.

The chain carries TRBV2 and TRBJ1-2, with D tentatively TRBD1 (5 bases). Trimming cost V 1 base and J 7 bases, with 13 bases left between them. Germline values: CDR1 SNHLY, CDR2 FYNNEI. This CDR3 has 14 amino acids. CDR3 loop: CASSEGFREVGYTF. CDR3 DNA: TGTGCCAGCAGTGAAGGTTTCAGGGAAGTTGGCTACACCTTC. Drawing the rest from reference TRBV2 and TRBJ1-2, the complete variable domain is EPEVTQTPSHQVTQMGQEVILRCVPISNHLYFYWYRQILGQKVEFLVSFYNNEISEKSEIFDDQFSVERPDGSNFTLKIRSTKLEDSAMYFCASSEGFREVGYTFGSGTRLTVV.

The chain employs TRBV29-1 and TRBJ1-5; TRBD1 aligns across 9 bases. The CDR3 is 15 amino acids. Germline V gene sequence: CDR1 SQVTM, CDR2 ANQGSEA. V gave up 4 bases and J gave up 5 bases; unmatched junction bases: 9. CDR3 protein: CSVVHGTGSDQPQHF. The CDR3 region has the DNA TGCAGCGTTGTCCACGGGACAGGGTCCGATCAGCCCCAGCATTTT.

The chain has TRBV21-1 and TRBJ1-1; the table calls TRBD1, which could not be checked here. TRBV21-1 is shown as a pseudogene. CDR3 size: 15 residues. CDR3 protein: CASSKAQDRNTEAFF. In nucleotides, the CDR3 is TGTGCCAGCAGCAAAGCCCAGGACAGGAACACTGAAGCTTTCTTT.

In this sample, this clone turned up once. The chain couples TRBV6-5 to TRBJ1-2; 8 bases agree with TRBD1. The CDR3 loop spans 14 amino acids. Germline CDR1 MNHEY, CDR2 SVGAGI. Trimming cost V 5 bases and J 6 bases; bases outside gene matches: 8. As DNA, the CDR3 is TGTGCCAGCAGTACCTTGGACAGGGTAGATGGCTACACCTTC. This gives the protein CASSTLDRVDGYTF.

The rearrangement uses TRBV13 and TRBJ2-7; 13 bases align to TRBD2. With 2 bases clipped from V and 3 bases from J, the junction kept 10 bases outside the gene matches. The germline V gene encodes CDR1 PRHDT and CDR2 FYEKMQ (reference sequence). The CDR3 is 18 amino acids. DNA for the CDR3: TGTGCCAGCAGCTTAACTGGACTAGCGGGAGCGACAAACTACGAGCAGTACTTC. This codes for CASSLTGLAGATNYEQYF.

V gene TRBV18 combines with J gene TRBJ2-7; TRBD1 matches at 9 bases. Germline V gene sequence: CDR1 KGHSH, CDR2 LQKENI. J lost 3 bases, V lost 2 bases, and 5 bases had no gene match. The length of the CDR3 is 15 residues. The CDR3 loop is CASSPKNRGHYEQYF. CDR3 nucleotides: TGTGCCAGCTCACCAAAAAACAGGGGGCACTACGAGCAGTACTTC. Drawing the rest from reference TRBV18 and TRBJ2-7, the complete variable domain is NAGVMQNPRHLVRRRGQEARLRCSPMKGHSHVYWYRQLPEEGLKFMVYLQKENIIDESGMPKERFSAEFPKEGPSILRIQQVVRGDSAAYFCASSPKNRGHYEQYFGPGTRLTVT.

The J gene is TRBJ1-5, the V gene TRBV28, with D perhaps matching TRBD1 (5 bases). CDR3 size: 17 residues. CDR1 is MDHEN, CDR2 SYDVKM, per germline. V lost 2 bases to trimming and J lost 4 bases, with 18 bases between them. For the CDR3, the DNA is TGTGCCAGCAGTTTACCGGGACGGCTAGTTCCAAATCAGCCCCAGCATTTT. Translating gives CASSLPGRLVPNQPQHF.